The T cell receptor (beta chain) described here comes from a study of blood T cell repertoires in COVID-19. About the study: Sites across the United States, Italy and Spain contributed samples from acute and convalescent COVID-19. The cDNA or gDNA used as material had been derived from T cells, B-cell-depleted T cells, or PBMCs.

This CDR3 has 16 amino acids. CDR1 is SGDLS, CDR2 YYNGEE, per germline. V was pared by 0 bases and J by 2 bases, with 14 bases between. Using immunoSEQ multiplex PCR, the repertoire was profiled, and TCRdb retains in-frame clones only, with some absent. The sample includes about 200,000 clones, approximately 86% seen only once; the top ten take roughly 3%. The rearrangement uses TRBV9 and TRBJ2-5; D possibly corresponds to TRBD2 (6 bases). The sequenced material came from peripheral blood. The receptor was isolated from a man between 60 and 75 years old with acute or convalescent COVID-19. The CDR3 DNA sequence: TGTGCCAGCAGCGTAGGGTCGCAGGGAGGACAAGAGACCCAGTACTTC. Its protein is CASSVGSQGGQETQYF.